This T cell receptor beta chain was found in a study of shared clonotypes between healthy human individuals. Study-wide results and caveats: Naive subsets generally exceeded memory subsets in estimated richness.

Per the authors' pipeline: Filtering of immunoSEQ junctional sequences could not match full-length read filtering. TCRdb's table, derived via immunoSEQ multiplex PCR, lists solely in-frame clones and lacks some. That table furnishes V, J and clone size, whereas the DNA furnished D and trimming. This sample yields around 940,000 clones, of which less than 85% are seen a single time; around 1.5% belongs to the top ten. In regard to this clone: What it binds is unknown.

The CDR3 extends over 15 amino acids. With 6 bases clipped from V and 10 bases from J, the junction kept 14 bases outside the gene matches. CDR1 and CDR2 from the germline V gene are LNHDA and SQIVND (reference sequence). This TCR derives from a man younger than 35 in good health. This chain connects TRBV19 to TRBJ2-1; 8 bases map to TRBD1. The specimen sequenced was memory CD4+ T cells sorted from blood. Indicated subset: CD45RA-negative fraction. This CDR3 reads CASRARDRFPGEQFF. DNA for the CDR3: TGTGCCAGTAGAGCCAGGGACAGGTTCCCTGGGGAGCAGTTCTTC.